This T cell receptor (beta chain) emerged from a study of CD8+ T cells in alopecia areata. Regarding the study as a whole: Mice showed TCR sharing more clearly than patients did, possibly owing to HLA. Compared with normal scalp, lesional scalp had higher clonality and more expanded CD8+ clones.

As the sequencing template, cDNA was produced by extracting RNA and reverse transcribing it. Assay used: immunoSEQ multiplex PCR; TCRdb lists only in-frame clones, some missing. The data show 85,000 to 110,000 clones, roughly 50% seen once. As to this clone: Its antigen is still unknown.

Sorting separated CD4+ and CD8+ T cells out of PBMCs. This CDR3 is built from 13 residues. Unmatched junction bases numbered 3, after V lost 0 bases and J lost 6 bases. Germline values: CDR1 GTSNPN, CDR2 SVGIG (reference sequence). The chain couples TRBV30 to TRBJ2-3; 7 bases are shared with TRBD2. Input material: CD4+ T cells sorted from blood. This TCR derives from a human donor in good health. In DNA form, the CDR3 reads TGTGCCTGGAGTGTTAGGCGGGGGGATACGCAGTATTTT. It codes for CAWSVRRGDTQYF.